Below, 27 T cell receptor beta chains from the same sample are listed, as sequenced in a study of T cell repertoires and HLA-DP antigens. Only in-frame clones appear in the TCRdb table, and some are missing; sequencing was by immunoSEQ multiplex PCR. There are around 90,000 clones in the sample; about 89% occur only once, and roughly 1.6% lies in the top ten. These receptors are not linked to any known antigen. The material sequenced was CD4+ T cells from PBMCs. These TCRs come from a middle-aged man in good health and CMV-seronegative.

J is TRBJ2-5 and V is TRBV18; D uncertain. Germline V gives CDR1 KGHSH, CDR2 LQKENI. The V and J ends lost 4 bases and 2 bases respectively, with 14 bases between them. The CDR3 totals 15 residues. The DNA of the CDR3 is TGTGCCAGCTCACTAGGACCGAGAGCACAAGAGACCCAGTACTTC. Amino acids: CASSLGPRAQETQYF.

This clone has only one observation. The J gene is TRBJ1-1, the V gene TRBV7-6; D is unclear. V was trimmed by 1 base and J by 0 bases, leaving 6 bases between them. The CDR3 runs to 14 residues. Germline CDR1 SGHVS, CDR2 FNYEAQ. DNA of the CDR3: TGTGCCAGCAGCTTAGAACACCTGAACACTGAAGCTTTCTTT. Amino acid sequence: CASSLEHLNTEAFF.

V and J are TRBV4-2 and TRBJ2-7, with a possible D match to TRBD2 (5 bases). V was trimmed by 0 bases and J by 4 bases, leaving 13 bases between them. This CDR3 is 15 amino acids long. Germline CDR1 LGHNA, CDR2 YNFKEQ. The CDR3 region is CASSQEGDSGYEQYF. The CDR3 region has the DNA TGTGCCAGCAGCCAAGAGGGCGATTCGGGGTACGAGCAGTACTTC.

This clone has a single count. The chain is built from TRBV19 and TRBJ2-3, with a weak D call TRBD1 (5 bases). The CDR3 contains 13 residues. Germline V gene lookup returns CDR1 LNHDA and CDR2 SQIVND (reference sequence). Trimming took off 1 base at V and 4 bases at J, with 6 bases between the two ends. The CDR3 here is CASSIGGADTQYF. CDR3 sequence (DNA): TGTGCCAGTAGTATAGGGGGCGCAGATACGCAGTATTTT.

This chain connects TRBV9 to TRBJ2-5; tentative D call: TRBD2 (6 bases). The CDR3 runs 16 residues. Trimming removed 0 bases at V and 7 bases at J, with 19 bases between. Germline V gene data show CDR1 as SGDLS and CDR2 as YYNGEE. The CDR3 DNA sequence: TGTGCCAGCAGCGTAGATCCTAGCGTCTCCGCAGGGACCCAGTACTTC. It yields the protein CASSVDPSVSAGTQYF.

CDR3: CASSLGVSGRTGELFF. In DNA form, the CDR3 reads TGTGCCAGCAGCTTAGGAGTTAGCGGGAGGACCGGGGAGCTGTTTTTT. The chain links TRBV7-8 to TRBJ2-2; 10 bases agree with TRBD2. J lost 5 bases, V lost 1 base, and 4 bases had no gene match. This CDR3 has 16 amino acids. CDR1 is SGHVS, CDR2 FQNEAQ, per germline.

The CDR3 here is CASTPGINEKLFF. CDR3 nucleotide sequence: TGTGCCAGCACCCCAGGGATTAATGAAAAACTGTTTTTT. This chain uses TRBV18 with TRBJ1-4; possible D gene TRBD1, 5 bases. CDR3 length equals 13 residues. V lost 8 bases to trimming and J lost 4 bases, with 11 bases between them. Germline V CDR1 and CDR2: KGHSH, LQKENI.

CDR3 residues: CASSQTMDQPQHF. The CDR3 DNA reads TGCGCCAGCAGCCAAACAATGGACCAGCCCCAGCATTTT. V gene TRBV4-3 combines with J gene TRBJ1-5; D not resolved. The CDR3 loop spans 13 amino acids. V dropped 2 bases and J dropped 7 bases, with 9 bases sitting between them. In germline, CDR1 is LGHNA, CDR2 YSLEER.

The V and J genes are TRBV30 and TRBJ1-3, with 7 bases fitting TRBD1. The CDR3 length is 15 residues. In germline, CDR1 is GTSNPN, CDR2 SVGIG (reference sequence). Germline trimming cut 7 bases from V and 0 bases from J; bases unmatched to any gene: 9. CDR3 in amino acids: CASTGASLSGNTIYF. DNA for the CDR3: TGTGCCTCCACAGGGGCCAGCCTCTCTGGAAACACCATATATTTT.

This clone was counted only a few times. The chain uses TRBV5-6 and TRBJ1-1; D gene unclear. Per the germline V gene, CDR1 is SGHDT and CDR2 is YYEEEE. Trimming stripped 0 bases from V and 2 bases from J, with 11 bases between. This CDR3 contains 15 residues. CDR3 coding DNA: TGTGCCAGCAGCTTGGGACGGTCCCCTAACACTGAAGCTTTCTTT. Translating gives CASSLGRSPNTEAFF.

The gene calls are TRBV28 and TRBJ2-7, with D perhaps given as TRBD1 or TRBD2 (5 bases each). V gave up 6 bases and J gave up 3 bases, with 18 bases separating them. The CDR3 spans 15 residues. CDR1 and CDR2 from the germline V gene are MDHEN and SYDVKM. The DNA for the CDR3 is TGTGCCAGCAGCCCAACCGGGACGCAGGTCTACGAGCAGTACTTC. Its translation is CASSPTGTQVYEQYF.

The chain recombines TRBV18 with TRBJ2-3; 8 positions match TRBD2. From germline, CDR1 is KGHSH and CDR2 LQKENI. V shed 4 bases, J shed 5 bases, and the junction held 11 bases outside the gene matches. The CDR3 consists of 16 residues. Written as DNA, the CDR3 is TGTGCCAGCTCACATGGGAGCGGGAGATATTTAGATACGCAGTATTTT. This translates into CASSHGSGRYLDTQYF.

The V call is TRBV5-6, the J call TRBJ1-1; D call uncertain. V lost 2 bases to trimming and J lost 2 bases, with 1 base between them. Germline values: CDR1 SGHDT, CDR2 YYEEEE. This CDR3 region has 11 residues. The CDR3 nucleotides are TGTGCCAGCAGCTTCAACACTGAAGCTTTCTTT. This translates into CASSFNTEAFF.

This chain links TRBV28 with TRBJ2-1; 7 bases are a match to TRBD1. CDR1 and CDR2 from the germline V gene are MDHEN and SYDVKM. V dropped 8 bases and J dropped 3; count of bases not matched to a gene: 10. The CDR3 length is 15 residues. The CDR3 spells CASRRGQVGYNEQFF. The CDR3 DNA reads TGTGCCAGCCGCCGAGGACAGGTAGGCTACAATGAGCAGTTCTTC.

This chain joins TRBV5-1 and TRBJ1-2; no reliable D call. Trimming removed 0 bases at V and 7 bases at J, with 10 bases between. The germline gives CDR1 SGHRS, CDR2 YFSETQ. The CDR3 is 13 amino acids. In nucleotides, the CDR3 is TGCGCCAGCAGCTTGGGCTCAACGACTGGCTACACCTTC. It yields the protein CASSLGSTTGYTF. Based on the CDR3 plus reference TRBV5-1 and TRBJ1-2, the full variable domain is KAGVTQTPRYLIKTRGQQVTLSCSPISGHRSVSWYQQTPGQGLQFLFEYFSETQRNKGNFPGRFSGRQFSNSRSEMNVSTLELGDSALYLCASSLGSTTGYTFGSGTRLTVV.

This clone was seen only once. The DNA of the CDR3 is TGTGCCAGCTCACCCTCCCGAGGCTACAATGAGCAGTTCTTC. This codes for CASSPSRGYNEQFF. V is TRBV18 and J is TRBJ2-1; D gene unclear. V was clipped by 3 bases and J by 3 bases, with 9 bases between them. CDR1 is KGHSH, CDR2 LQKENI, per germline. The CDR3 contains 14 residues. Together with reference TRBV18 and TRBJ2-1, the CDR3 gives the full variable domain: NAGVMQNPRHLVRRRGQEARLRCSPMKGHSHVYWYRQLPEEGLKFMVYLQKENIIDESGMPKERFSAEFPKEGPSILRIQQVVRGDSAAYFCASSPSRGYNEQFFGPGTRLTVL.

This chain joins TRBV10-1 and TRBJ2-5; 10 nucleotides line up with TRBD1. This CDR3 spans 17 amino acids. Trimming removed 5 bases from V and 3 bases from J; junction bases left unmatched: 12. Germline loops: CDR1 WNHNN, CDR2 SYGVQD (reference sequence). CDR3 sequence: CASSLGQGGPSEETQYF. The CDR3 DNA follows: TGCGCCAGCAGTTTAGGACAGGGGGGCCCGAGTGAAGAGACCCAGTACTTC.

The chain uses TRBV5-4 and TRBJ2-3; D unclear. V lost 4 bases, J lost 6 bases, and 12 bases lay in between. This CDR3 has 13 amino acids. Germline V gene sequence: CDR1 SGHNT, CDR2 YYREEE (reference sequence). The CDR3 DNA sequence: TGTGCCAGCAGCCCTAATGGATGGGATACGCAGTATTTT. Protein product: CASSPNGWDTQYF.

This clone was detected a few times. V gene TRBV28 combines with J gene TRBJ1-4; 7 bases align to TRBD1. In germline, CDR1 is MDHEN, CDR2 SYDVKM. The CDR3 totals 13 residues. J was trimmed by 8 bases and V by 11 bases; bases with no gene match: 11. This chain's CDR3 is CAASTGFKEKLFF. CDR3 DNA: TGTGCCGCCTCGACAGGGTTTAAGGAAAAACTGTTTTTT.

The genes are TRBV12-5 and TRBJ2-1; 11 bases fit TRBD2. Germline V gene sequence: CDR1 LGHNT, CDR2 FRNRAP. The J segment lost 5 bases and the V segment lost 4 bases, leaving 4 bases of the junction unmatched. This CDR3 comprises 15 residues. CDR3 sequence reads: CASGSKTSGNNEQFF. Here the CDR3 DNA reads TGTGCTAGTGGTTCGAAGACTAGCGGGAACAATGAGCAGTTCTTC.

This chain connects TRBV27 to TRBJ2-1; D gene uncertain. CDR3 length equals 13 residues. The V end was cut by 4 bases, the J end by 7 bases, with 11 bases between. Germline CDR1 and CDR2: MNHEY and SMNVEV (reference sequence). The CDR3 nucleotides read TGTGCCAGCAGTTCCTCGATCTTGAATGAGCAGTTCTTC. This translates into CASSSSILNEQFF.

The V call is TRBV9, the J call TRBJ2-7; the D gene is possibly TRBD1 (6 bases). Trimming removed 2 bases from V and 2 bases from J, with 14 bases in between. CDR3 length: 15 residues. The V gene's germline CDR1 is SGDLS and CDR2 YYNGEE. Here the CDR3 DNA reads TGTGCCAGCAGCGTTCGGGACAACTTTCCCTACGAGCAGTACTTC. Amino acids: CASSVRDNFPYEQYF.

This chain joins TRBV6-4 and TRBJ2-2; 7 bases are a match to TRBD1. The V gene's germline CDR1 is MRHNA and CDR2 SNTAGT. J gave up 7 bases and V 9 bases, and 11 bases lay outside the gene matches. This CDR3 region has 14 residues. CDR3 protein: CASSTGLLSGELFF. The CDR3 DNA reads TGTGCCAGTTCGACAGGGTTGTTGAGCGGGGAGCTGTTTTTT.

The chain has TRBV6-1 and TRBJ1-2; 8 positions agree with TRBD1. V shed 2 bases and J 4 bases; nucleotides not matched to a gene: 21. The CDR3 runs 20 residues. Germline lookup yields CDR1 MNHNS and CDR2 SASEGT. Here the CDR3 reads CASSESQPGTGSTRGYGYTF. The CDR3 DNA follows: TGTGCCAGCAGTGAATCCCAACCCGGGACAGGCTCTACCAGGGGCTATGGCTACACCTTC.

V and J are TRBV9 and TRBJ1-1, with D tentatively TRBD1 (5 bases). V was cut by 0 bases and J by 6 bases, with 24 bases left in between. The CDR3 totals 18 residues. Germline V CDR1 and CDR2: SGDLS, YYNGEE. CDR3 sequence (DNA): TGTGCCAGCAGCGTAGGTGGGTCTGGCGGGGTGGGGGATTCTGAAGCTTTCTTT. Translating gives CASSVGGSGGVGDSEAFF.

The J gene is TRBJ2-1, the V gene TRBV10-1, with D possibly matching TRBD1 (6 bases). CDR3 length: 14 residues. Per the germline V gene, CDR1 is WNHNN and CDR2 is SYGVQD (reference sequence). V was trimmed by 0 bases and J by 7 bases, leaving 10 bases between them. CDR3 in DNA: TGCGCCAGCAGTGAGTCGGGCACAGGGAATGAGCAGTTCTTC. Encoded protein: CASSESGTGNEQFF.

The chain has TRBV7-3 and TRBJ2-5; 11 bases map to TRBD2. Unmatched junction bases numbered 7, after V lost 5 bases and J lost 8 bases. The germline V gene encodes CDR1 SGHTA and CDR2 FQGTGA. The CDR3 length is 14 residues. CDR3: CASSQTSGVNTQYF. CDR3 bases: TGTGCCAGCAGCCAGACTAGCGGGGTAAACACCCAGTACTTC. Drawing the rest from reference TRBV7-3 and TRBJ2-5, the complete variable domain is GAGVSQTPSNKVTEKGKYVELRCDPISGHTALYWYRQSLGQGPEFLIYFQGTGAADDSGLPNDRFFAVRPEGSVSTLKIQRTERGDSAVYLCASSQTSGVNTQYFGPGTRLLVL.